This paragraph reports one T cell receptor beta chain. Its cognate antigen is unknown. With V trimmed by 5 bases and J by 3 bases, 3 bases remained unmatched. The V gene's germline CDR1 is SGHRS and CDR2 YFSETQ. CDR3 length: 14 residues. Primers for the PCR totalled 60 Vbeta and 13 Jbeta. TCRdb keeps only in-frame clones here, not all; method: immunoSEQ multiplex PCR. The table has about 120,000 clones, 65% to 80% seen once. This entry comes from a study of cytomegalovirus exposure and HLA in healthy donors. The study's findings and limits: Donor immune exposure was known only as CMV serostatus.

Material: PBMCs. The sequence came from a young man in good health and CMV-seropositive. The chain recombines TRBV5-1 with TRBJ2-1, with 9 bases identical to TRBD1. CDR3 region: CASSPTGGYNEQFF. DNA for the CDR3: TGCGCCAGCAGTCCGACAGGGGGCTACAATGAGCAGTTCTTC.